The next 2 T cell receptor beta chains were all read from a single sample in a study of shared clonotypes between healthy human individuals. The method was immunoSEQ multiplex PCR; TCRdb's version includes in-frame clones alone and lacks a portion of them. The repertoire consists of just over 2,000,000 clones, with 95% occurring once and the leading ten covering more than 0.1%. Specimen: naive CD4+ T cells sorted from blood. Noted subset: CD45RA+ positively selected. Receptors originate from a man younger than 30 in good health.

The sample holds a few counts of this clone. This CDR3 is also generated by other DNA sequences in the sample. The chain employs TRBV18 and TRBJ2-7, with a tentative D call TRBD2 (6 bases). The CDR3 is 12 residues long. Trimming removed 3 bases from V and 5 bases from J, with 8 bases in between. The V gene's germline CDR1 is KGHSH and CDR2 LQKENI. CDR3 sequence reads: CASSPGGDEQYF. CDR3 sequence (DNA): TGTGCCAGCTCACCGGGCGGGGACGAGCAGTACTTC.

Remarks on this clone: This may stem from a read error, because a much larger clone lies one nucleotide away. J is TRBJ2-2 and V is TRBV5-8; tentatively, D is TRBD1 or TRBD2 (5 bases each). Germline V gene data show CDR1 as SGHTS and CDR2 as YDEGEE. V lost 3 bases, J lost 6 bases, and 6 bases lay in between. The CDR3 has 12 residues. CDR3 in DNA: TGTGCCAGCAGCTGGGACCCCGGGGAGCTGTTTTTT. Protein: CASSWDPGELFF.